One TCR beta chain is described in this entry. Its cognate antigen is unknown. These data are taken from a study of T cell repertoires in cytomegalovirus infection. Study details: In the study, CMV epitopes included recently identified HLA-C-restricted and well-studied HLA-B-restricted ones. CMV infection plus the matching HLA type was flagged by public TCR beta signatures. Regarding the study as a whole: Within the response measured ex vivo, HLA-C-restricted CMV-specific TCR beta clonotypes were dominant.

The ends were cut back, 2 bases at V and 2 bases at J, with 12 bases in the middle. CDR3 length: 15 residues. Per the germline V gene, CDR1 is LGHNA and CDR2 is YNFKEQ. TCRdb independently ran MiXCR on the reads; one entry per CDR3 protein. The table has around 49,000 distinct CDR3 sequences, about a fifth seen once. This TCR was recovered from a human donor in good health (CMV status not recorded). Some clones in this sample may be carry-over from other donors' samples. Here the sequenced sample was CD8+ T cells from cultured PBMCs, taken from culture after CMV antigen stimulation. This sequence joins TRBV4-2 and TRBJ1-2; no clear D. The CDR3 reads CASSQIEGENYGYTF. CDR3 nucleotides: TGTGCCAGCAGCCAAATTGAAGGAGAGAACTATGGCTACACCTTC.